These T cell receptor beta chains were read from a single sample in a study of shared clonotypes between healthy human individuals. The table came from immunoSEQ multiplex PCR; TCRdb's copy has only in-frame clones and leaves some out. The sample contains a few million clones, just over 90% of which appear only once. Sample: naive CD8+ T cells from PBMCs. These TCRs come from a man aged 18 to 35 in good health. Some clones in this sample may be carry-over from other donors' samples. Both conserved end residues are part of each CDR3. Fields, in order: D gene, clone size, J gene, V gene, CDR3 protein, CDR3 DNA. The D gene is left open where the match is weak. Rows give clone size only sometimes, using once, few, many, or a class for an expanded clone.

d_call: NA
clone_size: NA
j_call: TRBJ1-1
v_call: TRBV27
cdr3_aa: CASSLRTENTEAFF
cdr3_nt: TGTGCCAGCAGTCTACGGACGGAGAACACTGAAGCTTTCTTT

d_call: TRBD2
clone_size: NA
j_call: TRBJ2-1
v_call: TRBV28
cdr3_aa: CASRLAGGWVVNEQFF
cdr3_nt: TGTGCCAGCAGGCTAGCGGGAGGCTGGGTGGTCAATGAGCAGTTCTTC

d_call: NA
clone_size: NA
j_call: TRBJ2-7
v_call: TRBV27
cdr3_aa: CASSLTRDEQYF
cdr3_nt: TGTGCCAGCAGTTTAACGAGGGATGAGCAGTACTTC

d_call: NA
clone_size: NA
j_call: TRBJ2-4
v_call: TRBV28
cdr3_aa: CASSFGVGGIQYF
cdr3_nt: TGTGCCAGCAGTTTTGGGGTTGGCGGCATTCAGTACTTC

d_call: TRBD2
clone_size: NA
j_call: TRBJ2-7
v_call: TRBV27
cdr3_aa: CASTPIAGATYEQYF
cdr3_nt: TGTGCCAGCACCCCTATAGCGGGAGCAACCTACGAGCAGTACTTC

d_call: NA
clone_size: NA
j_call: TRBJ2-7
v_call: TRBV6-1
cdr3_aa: CASSEGRGPYEQYF
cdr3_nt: TGTGCCAGCAGTGAGGGGCGGGGCCCCTACGAGCAGTACTTC

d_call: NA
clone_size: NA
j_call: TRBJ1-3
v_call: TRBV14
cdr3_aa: CASSHAGSSGNTIYF
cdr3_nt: TGTGCCAGCAGCCACGCAGGGAGCTCTGGAAACACCATATATTTT

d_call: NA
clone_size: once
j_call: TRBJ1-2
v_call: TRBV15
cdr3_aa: CATSRSPGANGYTF
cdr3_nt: TGTGCCACCAGCAGATCTCCAGGGGCGAATGGCTACACCTTC

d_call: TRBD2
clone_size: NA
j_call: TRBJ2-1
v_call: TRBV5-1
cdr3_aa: CASSFSGTSGITGNEQFF
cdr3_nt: TGCGCCAGCAGCTTCTCCGGGACTAGCGGGATAACTGGCAATGAGCAGTTCTTC

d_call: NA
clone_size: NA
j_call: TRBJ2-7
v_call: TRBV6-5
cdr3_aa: CASSYSTPQGDEQYF
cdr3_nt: TGTGCCAGCAGTTACTCAACACCCCAAGGCGACGAGCAGTACTTC